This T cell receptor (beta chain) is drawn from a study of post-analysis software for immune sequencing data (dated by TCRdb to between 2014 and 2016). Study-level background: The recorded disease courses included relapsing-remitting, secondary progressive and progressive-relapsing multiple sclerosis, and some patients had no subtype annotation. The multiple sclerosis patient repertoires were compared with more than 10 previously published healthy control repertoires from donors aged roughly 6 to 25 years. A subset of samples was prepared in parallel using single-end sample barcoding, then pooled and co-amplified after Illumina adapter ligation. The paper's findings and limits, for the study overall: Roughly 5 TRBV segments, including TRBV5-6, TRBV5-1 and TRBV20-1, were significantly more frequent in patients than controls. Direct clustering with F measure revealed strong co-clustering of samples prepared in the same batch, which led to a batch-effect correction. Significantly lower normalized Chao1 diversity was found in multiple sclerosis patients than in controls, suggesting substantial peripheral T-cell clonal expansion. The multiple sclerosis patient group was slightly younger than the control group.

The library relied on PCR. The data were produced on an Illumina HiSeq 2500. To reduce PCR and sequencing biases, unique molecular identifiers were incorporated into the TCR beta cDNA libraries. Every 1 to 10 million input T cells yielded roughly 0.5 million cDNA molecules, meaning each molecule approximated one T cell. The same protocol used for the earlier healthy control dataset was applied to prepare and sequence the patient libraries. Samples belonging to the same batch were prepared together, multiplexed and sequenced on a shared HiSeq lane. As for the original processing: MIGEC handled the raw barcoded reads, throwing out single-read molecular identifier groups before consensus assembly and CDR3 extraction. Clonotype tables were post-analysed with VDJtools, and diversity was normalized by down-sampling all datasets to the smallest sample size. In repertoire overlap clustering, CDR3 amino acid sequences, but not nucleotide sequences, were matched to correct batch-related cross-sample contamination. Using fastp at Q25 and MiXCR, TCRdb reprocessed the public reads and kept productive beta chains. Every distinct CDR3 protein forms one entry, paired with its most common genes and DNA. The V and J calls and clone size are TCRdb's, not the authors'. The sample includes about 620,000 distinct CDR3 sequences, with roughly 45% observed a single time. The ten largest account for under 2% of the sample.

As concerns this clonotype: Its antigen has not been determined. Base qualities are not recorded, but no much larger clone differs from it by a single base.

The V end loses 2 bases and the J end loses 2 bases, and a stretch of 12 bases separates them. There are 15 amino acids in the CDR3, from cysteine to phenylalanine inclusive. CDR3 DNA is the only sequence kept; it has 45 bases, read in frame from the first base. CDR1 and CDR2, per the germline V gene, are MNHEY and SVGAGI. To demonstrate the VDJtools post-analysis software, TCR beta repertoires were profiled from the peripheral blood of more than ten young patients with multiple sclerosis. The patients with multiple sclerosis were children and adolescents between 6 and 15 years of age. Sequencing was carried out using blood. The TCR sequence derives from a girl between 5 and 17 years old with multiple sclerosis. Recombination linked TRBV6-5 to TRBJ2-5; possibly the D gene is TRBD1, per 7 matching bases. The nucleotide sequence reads TGTGCCAGCAGTTACCAGGGGGGCGGACAAGAGACCCAGTACTTC. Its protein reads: CASSYQGGGQETQYF.